The clone carrying this T cell receptor beta chain was recorded a few times. Antigen: not known. CDR3 length equals 14 residues. Germline CDR1 is ENHRY and CDR2 is SYGVKD. Unmatched junction bases numbered 4, after V lost 6 bases and J lost 6 bases. This sample stems from a study of T cell responses to AZD1222 COVID-19 vaccine. Study results and limitations: Mostly white British, mostly female donors; authors suggested clonal diversity may be underestimated. The breadth and depth of Spike-specific TCRs increased once two AZD1222 doses had been given. Only five or six AZD1222 recipients were seropositive at baseline. Spike was spanned by vaccine-associated CD4 TCRs, with dominance at 160-218 and 743-854.

Data came from immunoSEQ multiplex PCR; TCRdb stores just in-frame clones and leaves some out. Of roughly 120,000 clones listed, 88% were seen once; the top ten hold less than 4%. Sequencing used peripheral blood, obtained 28 days after the second AZD1222 dose. The rearrangement links TRBV10-3 to TRBJ2-1; TRBD1 aligns across 11 bases. This TCR derives from an adult who received the AZD1222 COVID-19 vaccine. CDR3 DNA sequence: TGTGCCATCAGAGGGGACAGGGGGGCCAATGAGCAGTTCTTC. This sequence encodes CAIRGDRGANEQFF.